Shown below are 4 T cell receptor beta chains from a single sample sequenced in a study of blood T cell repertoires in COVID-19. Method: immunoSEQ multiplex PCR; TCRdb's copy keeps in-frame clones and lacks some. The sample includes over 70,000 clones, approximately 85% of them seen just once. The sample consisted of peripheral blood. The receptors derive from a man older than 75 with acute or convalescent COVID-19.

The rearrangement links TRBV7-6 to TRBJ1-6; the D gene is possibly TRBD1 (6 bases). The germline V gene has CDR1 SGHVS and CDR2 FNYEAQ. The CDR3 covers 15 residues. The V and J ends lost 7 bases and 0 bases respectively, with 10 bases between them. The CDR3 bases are TGTGCCAGCAAGGGGGTTGTCTCCTATAATTCACCCCTCCACTTT. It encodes CASKGVVSYNSPLHF.

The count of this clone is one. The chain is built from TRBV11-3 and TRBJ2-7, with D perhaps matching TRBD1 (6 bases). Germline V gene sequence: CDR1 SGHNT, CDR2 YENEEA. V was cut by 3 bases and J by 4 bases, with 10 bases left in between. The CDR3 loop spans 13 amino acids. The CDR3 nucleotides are TGTGCCAGCAGCTTTATGACAGGTTACGAGCAGTACTTC. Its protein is CASSFMTGYEQYF.

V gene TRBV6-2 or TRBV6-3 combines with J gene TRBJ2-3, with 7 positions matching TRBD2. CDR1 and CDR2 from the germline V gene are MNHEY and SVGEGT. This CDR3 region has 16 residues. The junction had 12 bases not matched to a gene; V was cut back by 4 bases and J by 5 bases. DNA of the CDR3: TGTGCCAGCAGTTCCCGACTAGCCAACGATAGAGATACGCAGTATTTT. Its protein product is CASSSRLANDRDTQYF.

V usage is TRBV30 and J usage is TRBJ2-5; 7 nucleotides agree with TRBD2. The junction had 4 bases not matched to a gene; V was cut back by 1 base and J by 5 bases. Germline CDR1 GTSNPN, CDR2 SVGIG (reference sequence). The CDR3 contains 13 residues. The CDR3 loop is CAWSGGGSETQYF. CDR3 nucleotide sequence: TGTGCCTGGAGTGGGGGGGGGAGCGAGACCCAGTACTTC. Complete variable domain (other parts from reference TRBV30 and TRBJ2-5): SQTIHQWPATLVQPVGSPLSLECTVEGTSNPNLYWYRQAAGRGLQLLFYSVGIGQISSEVPQNLSASRPQDRQFILSSKKLLLSDSGFYLCAWSGGGSETQYFGPGTRLLVL.